Listed here are 28 T cell receptor beta chains from one sample, sequenced in a study of blood T cell repertoires in COVID-19. Repertoires were generated with immunoSEQ multiplex PCR, while TCRdb's copy carries only in-frame clones and drops some. Here the sample spans about 240,000 clones, approximately 90% being singletons. Input material: peripheral blood. All receptors come from a man between 60 and 75 years old who had recovered from COVID-19.

The chain has TRBV5-1 and TRBJ2-3; 10 bases map to TRBD2. The CDR3 has 17 residues. The junction had 8 bases not matched to a gene; V was cut back by 2 bases and J by 2 bases. Germline loops: CDR1 SGHRS, CDR2 YFSETQ. The CDR3, as DNA: TGCGCCAGCAGCTTTCGTATTAGCGGGAGGAACACAGATACGCAGTATTTT. Its translation is CASSFRISGRNTDTQYF.

The chain uses TRBV5-1 and TRBJ1-1; D not resolved. CDR1 and CDR2 from the germline V gene are SGHRS and YFSETQ. The CDR3 extends over 14 amino acids. Trimming stripped 4 bases from V and 0 bases from J, with 10 bases between. The CDR3 region is CASSPARVNTEAFF. CDR3 sequence (DNA): TGCGCCAGCAGCCCAGCCCGGGTGAACACTGAAGCTTTCTTT.

This rearrangement joins TRBV19 to TRBJ2-2, with D unresolved. Germline V gene data show CDR1 as LNHDA and CDR2 as SQIVND (reference sequence). The CDR3 length is 15 residues. V was pared by 7 bases and J by 0 bases, with 12 bases between. The CDR3 DNA follows: TGTGCCAGTAACAAAGCGAAAGCGAACACCGGGGAGCTGTTTTTT. Protein: CASNKAKANTGELFF. Based on the CDR3 plus reference TRBV19 and TRBJ2-2, the full variable domain is DGGITQSPKYLFRKEGQNVTLSCEQNLNHDAMYWYRQDPGQGLRLIYYSQIVNDFQKGDIAEGYSVSREKKESFPLTVTSAQKNPTAFYLCASNKAKANTGELFFGEGSRLTVL.

This clone was seen only once. V gene TRBV5-1 combines with J gene TRBJ2-7; the match to TRBD1 covers 8 bases. This CDR3 is built from 16 residues. Germline V gene data show CDR1 as SGHRS and CDR2 as YFSETQ. Trimming removed 4 bases from V and 5 bases from J; junction bases left unmatched: 14. In nucleotides, the CDR3 is TGCGCCAGCAGCCGGGACCCGGGACAGGCGGGGAACGAGCAGTACGTC. Translated: CASSRDPGQAGNEQYV.

The rearrangement links TRBV12-5 to TRBJ1-1; possible D gene TRBD1, 5 bases. CDR3 length: 15 residues. CDR1 and CDR2 (germline): LGHNT, FRNRAP. The ends were cut back, 3 bases at V and 3 bases at J, with 14 bases in the middle. CDR3 residues: CASGFGTGGDTEAFF. The CDR3 DNA follows: TGTGCTAGTGGTTTCGGGACCGGAGGGGACACTGAAGCTTTCTTT.

This chain links TRBV9 with TRBJ1-6; the match to TRBD1 covers 10 bases. Germline V CDR1 and CDR2: SGDLS, YYNGEE. The V and J ends lost 3 bases and 9 bases, in that order; junction bases with no gene match: 6. CDR3 length equals 15 residues. CDR3 region: CASSEGTGAVSPLHF. CDR3 DNA sequence: TGTGCCAGCAGCGAGGGGACAGGGGCGGTTTCACCCCTCCACTTT.

This clone was seen a few times. V usage is TRBV27 and J usage is TRBJ2-3, with 9 bases identical to TRBD1. The CDR3 extends over 18 amino acids. The germline CDR1 and CDR2 sequences are MNHEY and SMNVEV (reference sequence). V shed 4 bases, J shed 6 bases, and the junction held 17 bases outside the gene matches. CDR3 nucleotide sequence: TGTGCCAGCAGTTCTAACCCGGACAGGGGAATTAGGGGCGATACGCAGTATTTT. This sequence encodes CASSSNPDRGIRGDTQYF.

The chain joins TRBV6-2 or TRBV6-3 to TRBJ2-5; possibly TRBD2 for D (5 bases). Between the trimmed V and J ends, which lost 0 bases and 4 bases, there was a span of 9 bases. The CDR3 extends over 14 amino acids. The V gene's germline CDR1 is MNHEY and CDR2 SVGEGT. CDR3 amino acids: CASSYSTGLETQYF. The CDR3 DNA reads as TGTGCCAGCAGTTACTCTACCGGACTAGAGACCCAGTACTTC.

The CDR3 DNA reads TGTGCCAGCAGCTCAGTCCGGGGGGTCCAAGAGACCCAGTACTTC. This sequence encodes CASSSVRGVQETQYF. The rearrangement joins TRBV11-2 to TRBJ2-5; 7 bases align to TRBD2. The germline CDR1 and CDR2 sequences are SGHAT and FQNNGV. The length of the CDR3 is 15 residues. Trimming at V came to 4 bases and at J to 1 base, leaving 6 bases not matched to a gene. The whole variable domain, remainder taken from reference TRBV11-2 and TRBJ2-5, is EAGVAQSPRYKIIEKRQSVAFWCNPISGHATLYWYQQILGQGPKLLIQFQNNGVVDDSQLPKDRFSAERLKGVDSTLKIQPAKLEDSAVYLCASSSVRGVQETQYFGPGTRLLVL.

The V and J genes are TRBV10-1 and TRBJ2-3, with 9 positions matching TRBD1. This CDR3 comprises 15 residues. CDR1 and CDR2 from the germline V gene are WNHNN and SYGVQD (reference sequence). V lost 5 bases and J lost 1; bases outside the gene matches: 4. The CDR3 loop is CASSYRGLGTDTQYF. The CDR3 nucleotides read TGCGCCAGCAGTTACAGGGGGCTTGGCACAGATACGCAGTATTTT.

The J gene is TRBJ1-3, the V gene TRBV7-8; D gene unclear. The CDR3 totals 14 residues. Germline V gene sequence: CDR1 SGHVS, CDR2 FQNEAQ. Between the trimmed V and J ends, which lost 1 base and 0 bases, there was a span of 4 bases. CDR3 protein: CASSLDNSGNTIYF. The CDR3 DNA follows: TGTGCCAGCAGCTTAGATAACTCTGGAAACACCATATATTTT.

The rearrangement joins TRBV9 to TRBJ2-2, with D possibly TRBD2 on 6 matching bases. The germline V gene has CDR1 SGDLS and CDR2 YYNGEE. This CDR3 has 17 residues. Trimming left V 3 bases short and J 0 bases short, with 15 bases between. As DNA, the CDR3 is TGTGCCAGCAGCGGGCTAGCGTCGGGCGCGAACACCGGGGAGCTGTTTTTT. This gives the protein CASSGLASGANTGELFF.

V usage is TRBV10-3 and J usage is TRBJ2-3; D may be TRBD1 (5 bases). CDR1 and CDR2 from the germline V gene are ENHRY and SYGVKD. The CDR3 loop spans 11 amino acids. Trimming left V 7 bases short and J 5 bases short, with 7 bases between. CDR3 bases: TGTGCCATCAAAAGGGGAGATACGCAGTATTTT. It is translated as CAIKRGDTQYF.

The genes are TRBV5-1 and TRBJ2-3; 7 nucleotides agree with TRBD2. CDR3 size: 16 residues. Per germline, CDR1 SGHRS and CDR2 YFSETQ. After removal of 0 bases from V and 0 bases from J, the junction contained 4 bases not matched to a gene. CDR3 sequence reads: CASSLVPGGSTDTQYF. The CDR3 region has the DNA TGCGCCAGCAGCTTGGTCCCGGGGGGAAGCACAGATACGCAGTATTTT.

The genes are TRBV3-1 (or the pseudogene TRBV3-2) and TRBJ1-5; D is uncertain. The CDR3 has 15 residues. Trimming took off 1 base at V and 0 bases at J, with 7 bases between the two ends. The germline V gene has CDR1 LGHDT and CDR2 YNNKEL (reference sequence). The CDR3 protein is CASSQGVYSNQPQHF. DNA for the CDR3: TGTGCCAGCAGCCAAGGAGTGTATAGCAATCAGCCCCAGCATTTT.

The J gene is TRBJ2-7, the V gene TRBV6-5, with a possible D match to TRBD2 (6 bases). With 2 bases removed from V and 2 bases from J, the gap between germline ends came to 7 bases. CDR3 length: 13 amino acids. The germline V gene encodes CDR1 MNHEY and CDR2 SVGAGI. CDR3 coding DNA: TGTGCCAGCAGTTACCTAGCGCCCTACGAGCAGTACTTC. Encoded protein: CASSYLAPYEQYF.

The rearrangement links TRBV13 to TRBJ2-3; the D gene is possibly TRBD1 (6 bases). Between the trimmed V and J ends, which lost 5 bases and 4 bases, there was a span of 13 bases. The V gene's germline CDR1 is PRHDT and CDR2 FYEKMQ (reference sequence). The CDR3 covers 14 residues. As DNA, the CDR3 is TGTGCCAGCAGCCCGTCCTCAGGGGCAGATACGCAGTATTTT. This codes for CASSPSSGADTQYF.

The CDR3 region has the DNA TGTGCCAGCTCAACGACAGGGGACACTGAAGCTTTCTTT. It codes for CASSTTGDTEAFF. The chain links TRBV18 to TRBJ1-1, with 8 bases matching TRBD1. Germline V lookup: CDR1 KGHSH, CDR2 LQKENI. V was clipped by 5 bases and J by 3 bases; unmatched bases: 2. CDR3 size: 13 residues.

The chain recombines TRBV11-1 with TRBJ1-6; D unclear. Per germline, CDR1 SGHAT and CDR2 FQDESV (reference sequence). The CDR3 has 14 amino acids. With 5 bases removed from V and 9 bases from J, the gap between germline ends came to 14 bases. This CDR3 reads CASSQEGAGSPLHF. The CDR3, as DNA: TGTGCCAGCAGCCAGGAAGGTGCGGGTTCACCCCTCCACTTT.

This sequence joins TRBV24-1 and TRBJ2-1, with 7 bases matching TRBD2. V shed 2 bases, J shed 7 bases, and the junction held 10 bases outside the gene matches. The CDR3 spans 16 residues. Germline V gene data show CDR1 as KGHDR and CDR2 as SFDVKD. The CDR3 bases are TGTGCCACCAGTGATTCGAGGACTAGTAAGACGAATGAGCAGTTCTTC. This gives the protein CATSDSRTSKTNEQFF.

The chain couples TRBV5-1 to TRBJ2-1, with TRBD2 matching over 12 bases. The CDR3 is 16 residues long. Looked up from germline, CDR1 is SGHRS and CDR2 is YFSETQ. The junction had 5 bases not matched to a gene; V was cut back by 0 bases and J by 7 bases. CDR3 in amino acids: CASSLELAGGWNEQFF. CDR3 sequence (DNA): TGCGCCAGCAGCTTGGAACTAGCGGGGGGATGGAATGAGCAGTTCTTC.

The CDR3 DNA sequence: TGTGCCAGCTCACCACCGGGGTCAGGACAGGGCCGTGAAAAACTGTTTTTT. Translating gives CASSPPGSGQGREKLFF. The rearrangement joins TRBV18 to TRBJ1-4, with TRBD1 identical over 8 bases. The germline gives CDR1 KGHSH, CDR2 LQKENI. CDR3 length equals 17 residues. Trimming cost V 0 bases and J 7 bases; bases outside gene matches: 10. Based on the CDR3 plus reference TRBV18 and TRBJ1-4, the full variable domain is NAGVMQNPRHLVRRRGQEARLRCSPMKGHSHVYWYRQLPEEGLKFMVYLQKENIIDESGMPKERFSAEFPKEGPSILRIQQVVRGDSAAYFCASSPPGSGQGREKLFFGSGTQLSVL.

V gene TRBV25-1 combines with J gene TRBJ2-5, with 9 bases fitting TRBD1. Germline lookup yields CDR1 MGHDK and CDR2 SYGVNS. V trimming: 6 bases; J trimming: 4 bases; junction bases outside the gene matches: 3. The length of the CDR3 is 13 residues. CDR3 sequence reads: CASRQGAVETQYF. CDR3 sequence (DNA): TGTGCCAGCAGACAGGGGGCAGTAGAGACCCAGTACTTC.

This chain connects TRBV10-3 to TRBJ2-1; no firm D call. In germline, CDR1 is ENHRY, CDR2 SYGVKD. This CDR3 has 13 residues. Trimming shortened V by 1 base and J by 9 bases, and 10 bases separated the two germline ends. CDR3 protein: CAISEFSFREQFF. DNA of the CDR3: TGTGCCATCAGTGAGTTTAGTTTTCGTGAGCAGTTCTTC.

The chain links TRBV27 to TRBJ1-1; the match to TRBD1 covers 9 bases. The junction had 5 bases not matched to a gene; V was cut back by 1 base and J by 5 bases. CDR1 is MNHEY and CDR2 is SMNVEV in the germline V gene (reference sequence). The CDR3 consists of 15 residues. CDR3 in DNA: TGTGCCAGCAGTTTATTGCCCGGACAGGGGACTGAAGCTTTCTTT. Translated: CASSLLPGQGTEAFF.

V is TRBV4-2 and J is TRBJ2-2, with D maybe TRBD1 (6 bases). Between the trimmed V and J ends, which lost 5 bases and 6 bases, there was a span of 10 bases. CDR3 length: 13 residues. Looked up from germline, CDR1 is LGHNA and CDR2 is YNFKEQ. CDR3 in amino acids: CASSKQGSGELFF. In DNA form, the CDR3 reads TGTGCCAGCAGCAAGCAGGGGTCCGGGGAGCTGTTTTTT.

The chain has TRBV19 and TRBJ1-1, with 7 bases fitting TRBD1. The V gene's germline CDR1 is LNHDA and CDR2 SQIVND (reference sequence). Germline trimming cut 5 bases from V and 1 base from J; bases unmatched to any gene: 4. The CDR3 covers 14 residues. The CDR3: CASSPGTANTEAFF. In DNA form, the CDR3 reads TGTGCCAGTAGTCCGGGGACAGCGAACACTGAAGCTTTCTTT. Supplemented by reference TRBV19 and TRBJ1-1, the full variable domain reads DGGITQSPKYLFRKEGQNVTLSCEQNLNHDAMYWYRQDPGQGLRLIYYSQIVNDFQKGDIAEGYSVSREKKESFPLTVTSAQKNPTAFYLCASSPGTANTEAFFGQGTRLTVV.

The sample holds many counts of this clone. This chain connects TRBV10-3 to TRBJ2-2, with 9 bases identical to TRBD1. The CDR3 consists of 12 residues. The J segment lost 10 bases and the V segment lost 5 bases, leaving 2 bases of the junction unmatched. Germline values: CDR1 ENHRY, CDR2 SYGVKD. CDR3 loop: CAISWTGEELFF. Written as DNA, the CDR3 is TGTGCCATCAGTTGGACAGGGGAGGAGCTGTTTTTT.